A single sample gave rise to the 15 T cell receptor beta chains below, sequenced in a study of response to subunit inactivated influenza vaccine. Each CDR3 protein gets one entry after TCRdb re-called the RT-PCR reads with MiXCR. The sample holds around 530,000 distinct CDR3 sequences, over 9.5% seen once. The sequences come from PBMCs from blood, collected on the day of vaccination. The receptors here all came from a man in his fifties or sixties who received an inactivated influenza vaccine.

There are a few counts of this clonotype. The rearrangement links TRBV12-3 or TRBV12-4 to TRBJ2-3, with a tentative D call TRBD1 (6 bases). This CDR3 is built from 16 residues. The germline V and J ends were trimmed by 6 bases and 1 base, with 17 bases remaining between them. As DNA, the CDR3 is TGTGCCAGCAGCCTCGACAGGTTTGGTGGCACAGATACGCAGTATTTT. It encodes CASSLDRFGGTDTQYF.

This clonotype has a handful of counts. The chain is built from TRBV7-2 and TRBJ1-3; TRBD1 is a possible D gene (6 bases). The CDR3 runs to 14 residues. Trimming took off 5 bases at V and 2 bases at J, with 10 bases between the two ends. Germline CDR1 and CDR2: SGHTA and FQGNSA. This CDR3 is CASSPRTAGNTIYF. As DNA, the CDR3 is TGTGCCAGCAGCCCGAGGACAGCTGGAAACACCATATATTTT.

The DNA of the CDR3 is TGTGCCAGCAACGAACTCGGGACTAGCGGAACAGATACGCAGTATTTT. Translating it yields CASNELGTSGTDTQYF. The J gene is TRBJ2-3, the V gene TRBV27; 11 positions match TRBD2. The CDR3 runs to 16 residues. Germline assignment: CDR1 MNHEY and CDR2 SMNVEV (reference sequence). Trimming took 7 bases from V and 3 from J; bases not matched to a gene: 9.

The chain joins TRBV20-1 to TRBJ2-7, with D possibly TRBD1 on 6 matching bases. V lost 4 bases to trimming and J lost 0 bases, with 16 bases between them. The germline CDR1 and CDR2 sequences are DFQATT and SNEGSKA (reference sequence). This CDR3 has 15 residues. CDR3 sequence reads: CSAKDPRGSSYEQYF. Here the CDR3 DNA reads TGCAGTGCTAAGGATCCCAGGGGCAGCTCCTACGAGCAGTACTTC.

The chain links TRBV20-1 to TRBJ2-2; possible D gene TRBD1, 5 bases. V shed 0 bases and J shed 7 bases, with 9 bases lying between them. This CDR3 region has 13 residues. CDR1 DFQATT and CDR2 SNEGSKA come from the germline V gene (reference sequence). The CDR3 DNA sequence: TGCAGTGCTAGAGATCAGGGCGGCGGGGAGCTGTTTTTT. Its protein product is CSARDQGGGELFF.

Only a few counts were recorded for this clonotype. The chain combines TRBV27 with TRBJ1-5; D perhaps matches TRBD1 (5 bases). The CDR3 runs to 13 residues. Trimming shortened V by 9 bases and J by 3 bases, and 12 bases separated the two germline ends. Germline values: CDR1 MNHEY, CDR2 SMNVEV (reference sequence). The CDR3, as DNA: TGTGCCAGTAGCAGACAGACCAATCAGCCCCAGCATTTT. Amino acids: CASSRQTNQPQHF.

This chain joins TRBV18 and TRBJ2-1; 15 bases line up with TRBD2. The V gene end was trimmed by 3 bases and the J gene end by 7 bases; junction bases not matched to a gene: 7. CDR3 size: 17 residues. Looked up from germline, CDR1 is KGHSH and CDR2 is LQKENI. This CDR3 is CASSPAGLAGGRNEQFF. In nucleotides, the CDR3 is TGTGCCAGCTCACCCGCGGGACTAGCGGGAGGTAGGAATGAGCAGTTCTTC.

This chain links TRBV20-1 with TRBJ1-5, with TRBD1 identical over 9 bases. V lost 3 bases, J lost 0 bases, and 9 bases stayed unmatched. Germline V gene lookup returns CDR1 DFQATT and CDR2 SNEGSKA (reference sequence). This CDR3 region has 17 residues. In DNA, the CDR3 is TGCAGTGCTAGCCCGGGACAGGGACTCCTTAGCAATCAGCCCCAGCATTTT. This gives the protein CSASPGQGLLSNQPQHF.

This clonotype is a singleton in its sample. The V call is TRBV5-6, the J call TRBJ2-1; no clear D gene. V gave up 9 bases and J gave up 3 bases, with 16 bases separating them. This CDR3 spans 14 amino acids. CDR1 is SGHDT, CDR2 YYEEEE, per germline. The CDR3 protein is CAMGPGLLYNEQFF. In nucleotides, the CDR3 is TGTGCCATGGGCCCCGGGCTCCTCTACAATGAGCAGTTCTTC.

The V call is TRBV7-9, the J call TRBJ1-5; tentatively, D is TRBD1 (5 bases). V lost 4 bases and J lost 13, with 20 bases in between. The germline gives CDR1 SEHNR, CDR2 FQNEAQ (reference sequence). The CDR3 extends over 14 amino acids. CDR3 sequence (DNA): TGTGCCAGCAGCTCTAGTGGGGGTTTTAGACGACAGCATTTT. This encodes CASSSSGGFRRQHF.

This clonotype has just a few counts. This chain links TRBV12-3 or TRBV12-4 with TRBJ2-7; a weak D match, TRBD2 (6 bases). Trimming took off 5 bases at V and 2 bases at J, with 13 bases between the two ends. This CDR3 has 14 amino acids. In DNA form, the CDR3 reads TGTGCCAGCAGTAGACTAGACATGACCTACGAGCAGTACTTC. Amino acids: CASSRLDMTYEQYF.

The chain uses TRBV27 and TRBJ2-3; 11 positions match TRBD2. Germline trimming cut 0 bases from V and 0 bases from J; bases unmatched to any gene: 14. The germline CDR1 and CDR2 sequences are MNHEY and SMNVEV (reference sequence). CDR3 length: 21 amino acids. The CDR3 nucleotides read TGTGCCAGCAGTTTATCCTTCCCGGGACTAGCGGTCCTTTCTAGCACAGATACGCAGTATTTT. This translates into CASSLSFPGLAVLSSTDTQYF.

This clonotype turned up a few times. The CDR3, as DNA: TGTGCCAGCAGCTTAGCGCTGAGGGGCCACGAGCAGTACTTC. Its protein product is CASSLALRGHEQYF. This chain links TRBV7-2 with TRBJ2-7; D tentatively reads TRBD1 or TRBD2 (5 bases each). Germline values: CDR1 SGHTA, CDR2 FQGNSA. V was clipped by 0 bases and J by 5 bases, with 11 bases between them. The CDR3 extends over 14 amino acids.

This clonotype was counted a few times. The CDR3 DNA is TGTGCCAGCAGCTTTAAAAGGACAGGGTTGGTAGATACGCAGTATTTT. Its protein is CASSFKRTGLVDTQYF. V gene TRBV5-6 combines with J gene TRBJ2-3; 8 nucleotides agree with TRBD1. V shed 2 bases and J 5 bases; nucleotides not matched to a gene: 10. Germline CDR1 and CDR2: SGHDT and YYEEEE. The CDR3 covers 16 residues.

This clonotype was detected many times. The chain joins TRBV5-1 to TRBJ2-1, with 9 bases that match TRBD2. The CDR3 loop spans 16 amino acids. Germline CDR1 is SGHRS and CDR2 is YFSETQ. V lost 0 bases to trimming and J lost 1 base; unmatched junction nucleotides: 2. CDR3 region: CASSLETSGSYNEQFF. The CDR3, as DNA: TGCGCCAGCAGCTTGGAAACTAGCGGGTCCTACAATGAGCAGTTCTTC.